These T cell receptor beta chains were read from a single sample in a study of T cell responses to AZD1222 COVID-19 vaccine. The protocol was immunoSEQ multiplex PCR, while the TCRdb copy is restricted to in-frame clones and leaves out a portion. The sample includes some 60,000 clones, 65% to 80% of them seen just once. The sample consisted of peripheral blood, taken 28 days after the second AZD1222 dose. These receptors all come from an adult who received the AZD1222 COVID-19 vaccine. Both conserved end residues are part of each CDR3. The D gene is left open where the match is weak. Only some rows state a clone size, as once, few, many or a class for expanded clones.

D gene	V gene	J gene	clone size	CDR3 DNA	CDR3 protein
-	TRBV19	TRBJ1-2	-	TGTGCCAGTAGTATAGGAACGGGAGGAGAAGGCTACACCTTC	CASSIGTGGEGYTF
TRBD2	TRBV24-1	TRBJ2-1	-	TGTGCCACCAGTGCCAGGCAGCTAGCGGGGGTTTACAATGAGCAGTTCTTC	CATSARQLAGVYNEQFF
-	TRBV27	TRBJ2-7	-	TGTGCCAGCAGTTTATCCGGGACGGTGCACCGGGAGCAGTACTTC	CASSLSGTVHREQYF
-	TRBV20-1	TRBJ2-1	-	TGCAGTGCTAGTTGGGGGGAGGCTGAGCAGTTCTTC	CSASWGEAEQFF
-	TRBV28	TRBJ1-2	-	TGTGCCAGCAGTTTATTCGGCAGGGAATATGGCTACACCTTC	CASSLFGREYGYTF
-	TRBV5-1	TRBJ2-3	-	TGCGCCAGCAGCTTGGTTGGGGGTGAGGGAAATACGCAGTATTTT	CASSLVGGEGNTQYF
-	TRBV7-2	TRBJ1-1	-	TGTGCCAGCAGCTTACCACCCTCAAGTGTTGGAGCTTTCTTT	CASSLPPSSVGAFF
-	TRBV11-2	TRBJ1-1	few	TGTGCCAGCAGCTCTCAAGGGGGTTCTGAAGCTTTCTTT	CASSSQGGSEAFF
TRBD1	TRBV19	TRBJ2-3	-	TGTGCCAGTAGTTTACAGGGGGCACGGGCAGATACGCAGTATTTT	CASSLQGARADTQYF
-	TRBV7-6	TRBJ1-6	-	TGTGCCAGCAGCTTAAGGTCGACATCTGATAATTCACCCCTCCACTTT	CASSLRSTSDNSPLHF
TRBD1	TRBV11-2	TRBJ1-4	once	TGTGCCAGCAGCTCAGGGGACAGGGGGAATGAAAAACTGTTTTTT	CASSSGDRGNEKLFF
-	TRBV20-1	TRBJ2-7	-	TGCAGTGCTAGCTGGGGAGAGCAGTACTTC	CSASWGEQYF
TRBD1	TRBV9	TRBJ2-1	few	TGTGCCAGCAGCGCACAGGGGGCGAGTTATGAGCAGTTCTTC	CASSAQGASYEQFF
-	TRBV2	TRBJ2-7	few	TGTGCCAGCAGTGCTTATGGGCCCTTCTACGAGCAGTACTTC	CASSAYGPFYEQYF
-	TRBV19	TRBJ2-3	-	TGTGCCAGTAGTAACCCCGTTGGTGGTCAGGGGACGCAGTATTTT	CASSNPVGGQGTQYF
TRBD1	TRBV29-1	TRBJ2-1	-	TGCAGCGCTGACAGGGGAACGGCCTACAATGAGCAGTTCTTC	CSADRGTAYNEQFF
-	TRBV5-1	TRBJ2-2	-	TGCGCCAGCAGCTTGAGCCTGAACACCGGGGAGCTGTTTTTT	CASSLSLNTGELFF
TRBD1	TRBV28	TRBJ1-1	once	TGTGCCAGCAGTGTTTACAGGGGGCCTGATACTGAAGCTTTCTTT	CASSVYRGPDTEAFF
TRBD2	TRBV24-1	TRBJ2-3	-	TGTGCCACCAGTTCGGGGACTAGCACAGCCAGAGATACGCAGTATTTT	CATSSGTSTARDTQYF